What follows are 28 T cell receptor beta chains derived from one specimen sequenced in a study of somatic mutations in cytotoxic T cells in rheumatoid arthritis (TCRdb year 2017). The library was generated by the immunoSEQ multiplex PCR assay. Here the immuneACCESS table is served through TCRdb, limited to in-frame sequences with V and J called. Missing clones are a known gap in these copies; in checked studies unresolved V genes cover under half, and the rest lacks a known reason. Counted in this sample were 20,000 to 25,000 clones; 65% to 85% of them appeared once. In total, the top ten clones hold 11% of the sample. The sequenced sample was CD8+ T cells sorted from blood. These receptors originate from an adult with rheumatoid arthritis.

This sequence joins TRBV7-6 and TRBJ2-1; D unresolved. The CDR3 extends over 11 amino acids. The germline V gene has CDR1 SGHVS and CDR2 FNYEAQ. Trimming removed 5 bases at V and 9 bases at J, with 8 bases between. The chain's CDR3 is CASSPGGEQFF. The CDR3 coding sequence is TGTGCCAGCAGCCCCGGCGGTGAGCAGTTCTTC.

V usage is TRBV7-2 and J usage is TRBJ2-7, with 7 positions matching TRBD1. Germline CDR1 reads SGHTA; CDR2 reads FQGNSA. This CDR3 has 16 residues. V gave up 5 bases and J gave up 2 bases; unmatched junction bases: 12. The CDR3, as DNA: TGTGCCAGCAGCCCCCAACACGGGACAGTAACCTACGAGCAGTACTTC. This codes for CASSPQHGTVTYEQYF.

The chain carries TRBV9 and TRBJ2-5; D is ambiguous. CDR3 length equals 16 residues. V gave up 0 bases and J gave up 5 bases, with 17 bases separating them. The germline V gene encodes CDR1 SGDLS and CDR2 YYNGEE. The CDR3 region has the DNA TGTGCCAGCAGCGTAGTGCCCTCAGGTGGTGGTGAGACCCAGTACTTC. It yields the protein CASSVVPSGGGETQYF.

Only one count was recorded for this clone. V gene TRBV7-9 combines with J gene TRBJ2-7, with 8 bases lining up with TRBD1. Per germline, CDR1 SEHNR and CDR2 FQNEAQ (reference sequence). V trimming: 5 bases; J trimming: 5 bases; junction bases outside the gene matches: 8. The CDR3 has 14 amino acids. The CDR3 loop is CASSLGTGDNEQYF. For the CDR3, the DNA is TGTGCCAGCAGCCTGGGGACAGGAGACAACGAGCAGTACTTC.

V and J are TRBV20-1 and TRBJ2-7, with D uncertain. The germline V gene encodes CDR1 DFQATT and CDR2 SNEGSKA (reference sequence). The CDR3 extends over 11 amino acids. This CDR3 is CSGASRDEQYF. CDR3 DNA: TGCAGCGGTGCAAGTAGGGACGAGCAGTACTTC.

The gene calls are TRBV11-2 and TRBJ2-1; TRBD1 might be the D (6 bases). The CDR3 covers 13 residues. Germline CDR1 SGHAT, CDR2 FQNNGV. V lost 1 base and J lost 8, with 9 bases in between. The CDR3 spells CASSLGGPYEQFF. Written as DNA, the CDR3 is TGTGCCAGCAGCTTAGGGGGGCCCTATGAGCAGTTCTTC.

The chain carries TRBV18 and TRBJ2-5, with 10 bases that match TRBD1. Matching the DNA end better, TRBJ2-7 makes the J call doubtful. Germline values: CDR1 KGHSH, CDR2 LQKENI. This CDR3 spans 16 amino acids. The CDR3 coding sequence is TGTGCCAGCTCACTTAGCGAGGGACAGGGGTCCTACGAGCAGTACTTC. Translation: CASSLSEGQGSYEQYF.

This chain's CDR3 is CASSITGVVSPLHF. CDR3 coding DNA: TGTGCCAGCAGCATTACAGGGGTCGTTTCACCCCTCCACTTT. The chain has TRBV6-5 and TRBJ1-6, with TRBD1 matching over 7 bases. The germline gives CDR1 MNHEY, CDR2 SVGAGI. The junction had 8 bases not matched to a gene; V was cut back by 6 bases and J by 9 bases. The CDR3 has 14 amino acids.

The chain employs TRBV19 and TRBJ1-6; unclear D gene. The CDR3 is made up of 14 amino acids. In germline, CDR1 is LNHDA, CDR2 SQIVND (reference sequence). The V and J ends lost 1 base and 9 bases respectively, with 10 bases between them. This CDR3 is CASSIGPGFSPLHF. The CDR3 nucleotides read TGTGCCAGTAGTATAGGGCCCGGGTTTTCACCCCTCCACTTT.

In this sample, this clone turned up once. The chain combines TRBV7-9 with TRBJ2-5; 8 bases are shared with TRBD1. This CDR3 spans 14 amino acids. After removal of 4 bases from V and 1 base from J, the junction contained 2 bases not matched to a gene. Germline CDR1 and CDR2: SEHNR and FQNEAQ (reference sequence). CDR3: CASSWTGSQETQYF. The CDR3 region has the DNA TGTGCCAGCAGCTGGACAGGGAGCCAAGAGACCCAGTACTTC.

This clone was detected once. The V and J genes are TRBV7-9 and TRBJ2-7; the match to TRBD1 covers 11 bases. Germline V gene lookup returns CDR1 SEHNR and CDR2 FQNEAQ (reference sequence). The trim removed 4 bases at V and 2 bases at J, leaving 4 bases unmatched. This CDR3 region has 15 residues. CDR3 loop: CASSYGQGAAYEQYF. The CDR3 DNA reads TGTGCCAGCAGCTACGGACAGGGGGCCGCCTACGAGCAGTACTTC.

The V gene is TRBV5-6, the J gene TRBJ2-7, with 7 bases fitting TRBD1. V lost 4 bases, J lost 7 bases, and 17 bases stayed unmatched. Germline V CDR1 and CDR2: SGHDT, YYEEEE. The CDR3 length is 16 residues. CDR3 in amino acids: CASSIGTEYSLGEQYF. CDR3 coding DNA: TGTGCCAGCAGCATCGGGACAGAATATTCGTTGGGAGAGCAGTACTTC.

V is TRBV29-1 and J is TRBJ1-1; D unresolved. Per the germline V gene, CDR1 is SQVTM and CDR2 is ANQGSEA. Trimming removed 2 bases from V and 5 bases from J, with 9 bases in between. This CDR3 has 12 residues. The CDR3 coding sequence is TGCAGCGTTGAAACGGATGTAACTGAAGCTTTCTTT. Translating it yields CSVETDVTEAFF.

A single count supports this clone. The chain combines TRBV7-9 with TRBJ2-7; D is uncertain. The length of the CDR3 is 12 residues. Germline V gives CDR1 SEHNR, CDR2 FQNEAQ (reference sequence). Trimming took off 5 bases at V and 0 bases at J, with 5 bases between the two ends. This CDR3 is CASSPVSYEQYF. As DNA, the CDR3 is TGTGCCAGCAGCCCCGTCTCCTACGAGCAGTACTTC.

The V and J genes are TRBV5-1 and TRBJ2-7; D is perhaps TRBD1 (6 bases). The CDR3 consists of 13 residues. CDR1 is SGHRS, CDR2 YFSETQ, per germline. Trimming stripped 4 bases from V and 7 bases from J, with 15 bases between. CDR3 protein: CASSPYRVQEQYF. The CDR3 DNA reads as TGCGCCAGCAGCCCGTACAGGGTTCAGGAGCAGTACTTC.

This chain links TRBV5-1 with TRBJ1-1, with TRBD1 as a possible D gene (6 bases). The germline CDR1 and CDR2 sequences are SGHRS and YFSETQ. The CDR3 has 14 amino acids. V was shortened by 4 bases and J by 4 bases, with 14 bases between the two germline ends. In nucleotides, the CDR3 is TGCGCCAGCAGCCTCGGGCAGGGGAGCACTGAAGCTTTCTTT. It yields the protein CASSLGQGSTEAFF.

The rearrangement uses TRBV10-3 and TRBJ2-5, with 7 bases identical to TRBD1. The CDR3 sequence is 15 residues long. J gave up 5 bases and V 6 bases, and 12 bases lay outside the gene matches. The germline gives CDR1 ENHRY, CDR2 SYGVKD. CDR3 sequence reads: CAISPVDRLGETQYF. The CDR3, as DNA: TGTGCCATCAGCCCCGTGGACAGGCTAGGGGAGACCCAGTACTTC.

The V call is TRBV29-1, the J call TRBJ1-1; unclear D gene. Trimming removed 4 bases at V and 1 base at J, with 4 bases between. The CDR3 is 11 amino acids. The V gene's germline CDR1 is SQVTM and CDR2 ANQGSEA. The CDR3 loop is CSVGRNTEAFF. Here the CDR3 DNA reads TGCAGCGTTGGTAGGAACACTGAAGCTTTCTTT.

The rearrangement links TRBV27 to TRBJ1-2; 7 bases map to TRBD1. Germline V gene sequence: CDR1 MNHEY, CDR2 SMNVEV (reference sequence). The CDR3 runs to 15 residues. J lost 4 bases, V lost 0 bases, and 5 bases had no gene match. CDR3: CASSLSVGGSYGYTF. The CDR3 DNA sequence: TGTGCCAGCAGTTTATCCGTAGGGGGCAGCTATGGCTACACCTTC.

This rearrangement joins TRBV9 to TRBJ1-5, with a weak D call TRBD1 (5 bases). V shed 0 bases and J shed 1 base, with 8 bases lying between them. The CDR3 runs to 15 residues. Looked up from germline, CDR1 is SGDLS and CDR2 is YYNGEE. The CDR3 sequence: CASSVGGTSNQPQHF. In DNA, the CDR3 is TGTGCCAGCAGCGTAGGAGGGACGAGCAATCAGCCCCAGCATTTT.

This clone appeared a few times. V gene TRBV7-2 combines with J gene TRBJ2-7; D remains ambiguous. The CDR3 sequence is 12 residues long. V was pared by 1 base and J by 6 bases, with 7 bases between. Germline values: CDR1 SGHTA, CDR2 FQGNSA. The DNA for the CDR3 is TGTGCCAGCAGCTTAGGTGGGGTCGAGCAGTACTTC. It is translated as CASSLGGVEQYF.

The CDR3 nucleotides are TGTGCCAGCAGAGGGACGGAGAACACTGAAGCTTTCTTT. Protein: CASRGTENTEAFF. The chain has TRBV2 and TRBJ1-1; the D gene is possibly TRBD1 (5 bases). V lost 6 bases and J 1 base, leaving 9 bases between the germline ends. The CDR3 contains 13 residues. Germline lookup yields CDR1 SNHLY and CDR2 FYNNEI.

The chain uses TRBV4-2 and TRBJ1-1; 8 nucleotides agree with TRBD1. V gave up 1 base and J gave up 5 bases; unmatched junction bases: 6. The germline V gene encodes CDR1 LGHNA and CDR2 YNFKEQ. The CDR3 extends over 15 amino acids. The DNA of the CDR3 is TGTGCCAGCAGCCAAGCGTGGACAGGGCTTACTGAAGCTTTCTTT. The encoded protein is CASSQAWTGLTEAFF.

This clone was detected only a few times. This chain connects TRBV5-1 to TRBJ1-1; D is possibly TRBD1 (5 bases). The CDR3 sequence is 16 residues long. Deletions cut 4 bases from V and 3 bases from J, with 19 bases between. Germline V lookup: CDR1 SGHRS, CDR2 YFSETQ. The CDR3 protein is CASSPGQGSGYTEAFF. DNA of the CDR3: TGCGCCAGCAGCCCGGGTCAGGGAAGTGGGTACACTGAAGCTTTCTTT.

The CDR3 DNA reads TGTGCCAGCAGCTTAGCCGACAGTCTCTATGGCTACACCTTC. The encoded protein is CASSLADSLYGYTF. J is TRBJ1-2 and V is TRBV11-2; D may be TRBD1 (5 bases). Trimming pared 1 base from V and 4 bases from J, leaving 10 bases between. Germline V lookup: CDR1 SGHAT, CDR2 FQNNGV. The CDR3 is 14 amino acids.

This rearrangement joins TRBV6-6 to TRBJ2-5; TRBD1 agrees at 7 bases. The CDR3 length is 14 residues. J lost 5 bases, V lost 5 bases, and 8 bases had no gene match. Germline CDR1 MNHNY, CDR2 SVGAGI (reference sequence). CDR3 nucleotide sequence: TGTGCCAGCAGTGACAGAGGGGGCGGGGAGACCCAGTACTTC. Its protein product is CASSDRGGGETQYF.

This sequence joins TRBV7-2 and TRBJ1-5; D call uncertain. The V end lost 1 base, the J end lost 0 bases, and 7 bases lay between the germline ends. Germline CDR1 is SGHTA and CDR2 is FQGNSA. CDR3 size: 15 residues. CDR3 sequence (DNA): TGTGCCAGCAGCTTAGGAAGTCGTAGCAATCAGCCCCAGCATTTT. Its protein product is CASSLGSRSNQPQHF.

Note on this clone: At the DNA level, this CDR3 is encoded by other sequences in the same sample as well. The J gene is TRBJ1-1, the V gene TRBV19; weak D call: TRBD1 (6 bases). CDR1 is LNHDA and CDR2 is SQIVND in the germline V gene (reference sequence). Trimming pared 3 bases from V and 4 bases from J, leaving 12 bases between. CDR3 length: 14 residues. DNA for the CDR3: TGTGCCAGTAGTATTGGCAGGGGAGGCACTGAAGCTTTCTTT. As protein: CASSIGRGGTEAFF.